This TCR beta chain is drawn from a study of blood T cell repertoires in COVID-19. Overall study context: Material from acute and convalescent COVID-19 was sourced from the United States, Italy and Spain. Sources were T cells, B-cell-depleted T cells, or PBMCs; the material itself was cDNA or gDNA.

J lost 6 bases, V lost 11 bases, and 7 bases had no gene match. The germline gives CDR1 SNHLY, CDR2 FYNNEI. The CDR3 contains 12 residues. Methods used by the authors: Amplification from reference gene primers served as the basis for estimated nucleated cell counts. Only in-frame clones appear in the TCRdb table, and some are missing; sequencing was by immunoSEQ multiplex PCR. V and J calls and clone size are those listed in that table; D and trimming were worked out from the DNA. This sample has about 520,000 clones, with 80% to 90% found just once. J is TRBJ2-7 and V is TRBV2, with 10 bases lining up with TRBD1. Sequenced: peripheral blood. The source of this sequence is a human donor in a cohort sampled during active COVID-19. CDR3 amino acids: CADRDRGREQYF. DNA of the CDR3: TGTGCCGACCGGGACAGGGGACGCGAGCAGTACTTC.